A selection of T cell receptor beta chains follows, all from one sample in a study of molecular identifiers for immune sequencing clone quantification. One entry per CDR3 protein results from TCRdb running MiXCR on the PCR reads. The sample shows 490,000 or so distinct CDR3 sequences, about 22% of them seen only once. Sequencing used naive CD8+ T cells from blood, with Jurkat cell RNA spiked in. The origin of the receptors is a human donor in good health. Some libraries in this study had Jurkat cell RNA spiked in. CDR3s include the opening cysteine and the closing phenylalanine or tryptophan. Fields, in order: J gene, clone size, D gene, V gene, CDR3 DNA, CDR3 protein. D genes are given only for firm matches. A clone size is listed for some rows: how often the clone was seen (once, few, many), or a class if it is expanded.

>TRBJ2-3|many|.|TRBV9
TGTGCCAGCAGCGGGGGGAGCCGACCCCCCGGGACAGATACGCAGTATTTT
CASSGGSRPPGTDTQYF
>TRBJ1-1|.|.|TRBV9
TGTGCCAGCAGCGTTTCTTGGTTCGACACTGAAGCTTTCTTT
CASSVSWFDTEAFF
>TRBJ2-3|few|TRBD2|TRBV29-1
TGCAGCGTTGAAGATACCAGCGGGGGGTGGGATACGCAGTATTTT
CSVEDTSGGWDTQYF
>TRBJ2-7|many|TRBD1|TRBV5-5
TGTGCCAGCAGCTTGTCCGGGACAGTCTACGAGCAGTACTTC
CASSLSGTVYEQYF
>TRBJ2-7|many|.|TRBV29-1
TGCAGCGTTGCGGGACCCGTCTCCTACGAGCAGTACTTC
CSVAGPVSYEQYF
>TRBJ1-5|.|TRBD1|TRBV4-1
TGCGCCAGCAGCCACCGGACAGGGGCTCAGCCCCAGCATTTT
CASSHRTGAQPQHF
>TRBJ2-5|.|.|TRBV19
TGTGCCAGCAGCGTGGTTCAAGAAGAGACCCAGTACTTC
CASSVVQEETQYF
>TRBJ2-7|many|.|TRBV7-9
TGTGCCAGCAGCCAGGCGGGGACACCGAGCTCCTACGAGCAGTACTTC
CASSQAGTPSSYEQYF
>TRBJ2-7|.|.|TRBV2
TGTGCCAGCTCGGAACCCTACGAGCAGTACTTC
CASSEPYEQYF
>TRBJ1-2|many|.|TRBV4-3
TGCGCCAGCAGCCAAGATAGTCGCGTCTATGGCTACACCTTC
CASSQDSRVYGYTF
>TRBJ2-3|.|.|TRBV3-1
TGTGCCAGCAGCCAAGTAACGGGGGCTCCGGCAGATACGCAGTATTTT
CASSQVTGAPADTQYF
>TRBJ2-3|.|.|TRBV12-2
TGTGCAAGTCGCTTACGGGGCGGAGTAATAAGCACAGATACGCAGTATTTT
CASRLRGGVISTDTQYF
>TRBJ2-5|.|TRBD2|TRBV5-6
TGTGCCAGCAGGGCGTGGGCGGGGGAAGAGACCCAGTACTTC
CASRAWAGEETQYF
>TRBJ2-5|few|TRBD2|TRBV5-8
TGTGCCAGCAGCTTGGTTGTAGCTAGCGGGGGCCTAGTACCTGAGACCCAGTACTTC
CASSLVVASGGLVPETQYF
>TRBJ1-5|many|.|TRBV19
TGTGCCAGTAGTACCGGTAGAGGCAATCAGCCCCAGCATTTT
CASSTGRGNQPQHF
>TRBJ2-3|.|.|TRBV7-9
TGTGCCAGCAGCTTGGGGGGACACACAGATACGCAGTATTTT
CASSLGGHTDTQYF
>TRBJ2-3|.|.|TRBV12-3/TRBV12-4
TGTGCCAGCAGTTCCCGTAGCGACACAGATACGCAGTATTTT
CASSSRSDTDTQYF
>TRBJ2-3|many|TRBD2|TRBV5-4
TGTGCCAGCAGCACGGGGACTAGCGGGAGCGGAGATACGCAGTATTTT
CASSTGTSGSGDTQYF
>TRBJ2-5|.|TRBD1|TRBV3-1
TGTGCCAGCAGCCATACCCAACTACAGGGGGCAAAAGAGACCCAGTACTTC
CASSHTQLQGAKETQYF
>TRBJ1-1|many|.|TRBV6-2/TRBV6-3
TGTGCCAGCAGTGAAACAGGGTACACTGAAGCTTTCTTT
CASSETGYTEAFF
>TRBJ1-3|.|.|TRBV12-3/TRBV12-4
TGTGCCAGCAGTCCCTCCGTGGGGACATTAAACACCATATATTTT
CASSPSVGTLNTIYF
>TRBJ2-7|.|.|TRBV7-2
TGTGCCAGCAGCAGAAGTTCCATTTTCTCCTACGAGCAGTACTTC
CASSRSSIFSYEQYF
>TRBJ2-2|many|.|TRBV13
TGTGCCAGCTCCTGGGAGGCCGGGGAGCTGTTTTTT
CASSWEAGELFF
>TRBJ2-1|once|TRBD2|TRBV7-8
TGTGCCAGCAGCTTACGAGCGGGGGGGCAATACAATGAGCAGTTCTTC
CASSLRAGGQYNEQFF
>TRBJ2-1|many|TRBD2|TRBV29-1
TGCAGCGTTTGTTCTAGCGGGAGCCCCTACAATGAGCAGTTCTTC
CSVCSSGSPYNEQFF